The 18 T cell receptor beta chains below were found in one sample sequenced in a study of T cells in Graves' hyperthyroidism and ophthalmopathy. What was amplified from RNA transcripts were TCR beta CDR3 regions. When the TCR CDR3 underwent first-round RT-PCR, the HTBI primer set was used. TCRdb re-called the multiplex PCR reads through MiXCR, storing one row per CDR3 protein. Seen here are about half a million distinct CDR3 sequences, about 24% observed once, and the top ten hold about 11%. Sequencing used blood. These receptor sequences come from a woman in her twenties or thirties with Graves' ophthalmopathy.

This clonotype has more than one count but fewer than ten. The chain combines TRBV7-9 with TRBJ2-5; perhaps TRBD2 as D (5 bases). The CDR3 runs 13 residues. Trimming stripped 3 bases from V and 9 bases from J, with 14 bases between. Germline-derived CDR1 and CDR2 are SEHNR and FQNEAQ (reference sequence). CDR3 residues: CASSFGLICSQYF. CDR3 DNA sequence: TGTGCCAGCAGCTTTGGACTGATTTGTTCCCAGTACTTC.

At least ten counts were recorded for this clonotype. Compared with germline, one end of the junction differs, possibly owing to a read error. The CDR3 nucleotides read TGTGCCAGCACCACAGGGGGACTAGCGGGGTTTAGGGACTTC. Amino acids: CASTTGGLAGFRDF. The chain combines TRBV7-2 with TRBJ2-7, with TRBD2 matching over 13 bases. The CDR3 is 14 residues long. Germline CDR1 is SGHTA and CDR2 is FQGNSA.

The chain recombines TRBV5-4 with TRBJ2-2, with 8 bases aligning to TRBD2. V trimming: 0 bases; J trimming: 6 bases; junction bases outside the gene matches: 4. Germline V gene data show CDR1 as SGHNT and CDR2 as YYREEE (reference sequence). This CDR3 is built from 15 residues. The CDR3 is CASSLGLASAGELFF. DNA of the CDR3: TGTGCCAGCAGCTTGGGACTAGCGTCCGCCGGGGAGCTGTTTTTT.

This clonotype was recorded many times. Written as DNA, the CDR3 is TGCAGTGCTAGACTAGGGGCGTACGAGCAGTACTTC. Translating gives CSARLGAYEQYF. The V and J genes are TRBV20-1 and TRBJ2-7; possible D gene TRBD1, 5 bases. The V gene's germline CDR1 is DFQATT and CDR2 SNEGSKA (reference sequence). The CDR3 length is 12 residues. V gave up 2 bases and J gave up 4 bases, with 9 bases separating them.

This clonotype has a count of ten or more. The V call is TRBV20-1, the J call TRBJ1-2; D perhaps matches TRBD1 (5 bases). Germline V gene lookup returns CDR1 DFQATT and CDR2 SNEGSKA (reference sequence). This CDR3 region has 12 residues. V was pared by 4 bases and J by 2 bases, with 8 bases between. CDR3 nucleotides: TGCAGTGCTACAGGGAGAAACTATGGCTACACCTTC. Translation gives CSATGRNYGYTF.

The sample holds many counts of this clonotype. The genes are TRBV27 and TRBJ1-5, with 8 bases aligning to TRBD1. There are 14 residues in the CDR3. From germline, CDR1 is MNHEY and CDR2 SMNVEV (reference sequence). J lost 5 bases, V lost 5 bases, and 5 bases had no gene match. The CDR3 loop is CASSKGQADQPQHF. The CDR3 DNA sequence: TGTGCCAGCAGTAAGGGACAGGCGGATCAGCCCCAGCATTTT.

This chain joins TRBV2 and TRBJ1-1; D gene unclear. The CDR3 has 16 amino acids. The germline V gene has CDR1 SNHLY and CDR2 FYNNEI. Trimming removed 2 bases from V and 0 bases from J, with 13 bases in between. The CDR3 reads CASSEFLGSVNTEAFF. CDR3 DNA: TGTGCCAGCAGTGAATTTCTGGGATCGGTGAACACTGAAGCTTTCTTT.

This clonotype was seen repeatedly, ten times or more. The chain recombines TRBV15 with TRBJ1-2; D unclear. CDR1 and CDR2 (germline): LNHNV, YYDKDF (reference sequence). The CDR3 length is 16 residues. V lost 0 bases and J lost 4, with 15 bases in between. CDR3 amino acids: CATSREGSSRPYGYTF. The CDR3 DNA reads as TGTGCCACCAGCAGAGAAGGAAGTTCCCGGCCCTATGGCTACACCTTC.

This clonotype was found a few times. The gene calls are TRBV10-3 and TRBJ1-2, with D tentatively TRBD1 (5 bases). Trimming left V 0 bases short and J 4 bases short, with 18 bases between. This CDR3 spans 17 amino acids. Germline CDR1 reads ENHRY; CDR2 reads SYGVKD. The CDR3 is CAISESDFGAGVYGYTF. The CDR3 coding sequence is TGTGCCATCAGTGAGTCTGATTTTGGGGCAGGCGTCTATGGCTACACCTTC.

This clonotype occurred a few times. As DNA, the CDR3 is TGTGCCAGCAGTCCCGGGACTAGCCAAGCCAAAAACATTCAGTACTTC. Amino acids: CASSPGTSQAKNIQYF. The J gene is TRBJ2-4, the V gene TRBV11-2; 9 nucleotides match TRBD2. The junction had 6 bases not matched to a gene; V was cut back by 6 bases and J by 0 bases. The CDR3 consists of 16 residues. CDR1 and CDR2 from the germline V gene are SGHAT and FQNNGV.

At least ten counts were recorded for this clonotype. This chain links TRBV2 with TRBJ2-5, with 7 nucleotides matching TRBD1. This CDR3 has 12 amino acids. Germline V gene sequence: CDR1 SNHLY, CDR2 FYNNEI. After removal of 9 bases from V and 4 bases from J, the junction contained 5 bases not matched to a gene. CDR3 nucleotide sequence: TGTGCCAGAAACCGACAGGGAGAGACCCAGTACTTC. Protein product: CARNRQGETQYF.

This clonotype was observed at least ten times. This chain connects TRBV5-6 to TRBJ1-2, with D possibly being TRBD1 (5 bases). The CDR3 has 15 amino acids. Deletions cut 5 bases from V and 8 bases from J, with 22 bases between. Germline V gene data show CDR1 as SGHDT and CDR2 as YYEEEE. In DNA form, the CDR3 reads TGTGCCAGCAGTTTCGGGGGAATTCCGACAGACGGCTACACCTTC. Its protein product is CASSFGGIPTDGYTF.

The rearrangement links TRBV9 to TRBJ2-5; D not certain. The V and J ends lost 0 bases and 5 bases respectively, with 11 bases between them. Germline V gives CDR1 SGDLS, CDR2 YYNGEE. The CDR3 extends over 14 amino acids. The CDR3 DNA is TGTGCCAGCAGCGTAGAGGTGGGCCCGGAGACCCAGTACTTC. Translating gives CASSVEVGPETQYF.

In this sample, this clonotype turned up many times. The chain couples TRBV24-1 to TRBJ1-5; D may be TRBD1 (5 bases). Trimming shortened V by 4 bases and J by 6 bases, and 9 bases separated the two germline ends. The CDR3 covers 13 residues. The V gene's germline CDR1 is KGHDR and CDR2 SFDVKD. CDR3 bases: TGTGCCACCAGTGACAGGGTGAGTCAGCCCCAGCATTTT. Translated: CATSDRVSQPQHF.

This clonotype has at least ten counts. This rearrangement joins TRBV19 to TRBJ2-2; D remains ambiguous. The germline CDR1 and CDR2 sequences are LNHDA and SQIVND (reference sequence). The CDR3 extends over 14 amino acids. V was trimmed by 2 bases and J by 1 base, leaving 5 bases between them. Here the CDR3 reads CASSILGNTGELFF. Written as DNA, the CDR3 is TGTGCCAGTAGTATATTAGGGAACACCGGGGAGCTGTTTTTT.

This clonotype was detected many times. This sequence joins TRBV6-1 and TRBJ1-2; 10 bases map to TRBD1. The V gene end was trimmed by 6 bases and the J gene end by 4 bases; junction bases not matched to a gene: 5. CDR3 size: 14 residues. From germline, CDR1 is MNHNS and CDR2 SASEGT. This CDR3 is CASSETGGPYGYTF. Here the CDR3 DNA reads TGTGCCAGCAGCGAGACAGGGGGCCCCTATGGCTACACCTTC.

The J gene is TRBJ2-7, the V gene TRBV12-3 or TRBV12-4; TRBD2 agrees at 10 bases. The length of the CDR3 is 16 residues. The J segment lost 4 bases and the V segment lost 6 bases, leaving 12 bases of the junction unmatched. The CDR3 bases are TGTGCCAGCAGCCCTCCCAGGCTAGCGGGAGTTTACGAGCAGTACTTC. As protein: CASSPPRLAGVYEQYF.

This chain uses TRBV6-1 with TRBJ1-1; 8 bases agree with TRBD1. Germline CDR1 and CDR2: MNHNS and SASEGT. V trimming: 7 bases; J trimming: 1 base; junction bases outside the gene matches: 5. The CDR3 totals 14 residues. The CDR3 DNA is TGTGCCAGCACGAGGACAGGGACGAACACTGAAGCTTTCTTT. This sequence encodes CASTRTGTNTEAFF.